This entry lists 20 T cell receptor beta chains sequenced from one sample in a study of shared clonotypes between healthy human individuals. TCRdb keeps only in-frame clones here, not all; method: immunoSEQ multiplex PCR. The data show roughly 2,000,000 clones, just under 95% seen once. Only CD45RO-negative cells positively selected for CCR7 counted as naive CD8 cells, so terminally differentiated effector memory CD45RA+ cells were excluded. The specimen sequenced was naive CD8+ T cells from PBMCs. All receptors derive from a man aged 18 to 35 in good health. Some clones in this sample may be carry-over from other donors' samples.

The chain combines TRBV5-6 with TRBJ1-3; D gene uncertain. This CDR3 contains 14 residues. CDR1 is SGHDT and CDR2 is YYEEEE in the germline V gene. Trimming removed 0 bases from V and 5 bases from J, with 9 bases in between. In DNA, the CDR3 is TGTGCCAGCAGCTTGGCCTCATACCGAAACACCATATATTTT. Protein sequence: CASSLASYRNTIYF.

V is TRBV19 and J is TRBJ2-1, with a possible D match to TRBD2 (6 bases). Trimming cost V 5 bases and J 3 bases, with 14 bases left between them. Germline CDR1 and CDR2: LNHDA and SQIVND (reference sequence). The CDR3 has 15 amino acids. CDR3 residues: CASSFVGSLYNEQFF. CDR3 in DNA: TGTGCCAGTAGTTTCGTCGGGAGCCTCTACAATGAGCAGTTCTTC.

This chain joins TRBV6-1 and TRBJ2-7; D assignment may be TRBD1 or TRBD2 (5 bases each). This CDR3 contains 14 residues. Germline V gene lookup returns CDR1 MNHNS and CDR2 SASEGT. The V gene lost 3 bases and the J gene lost 7 bases, with 16 bases spanning the gap. The CDR3 nucleotides are TGTGCCAGCAGTGACGGGACGCCCGGGCGGGAGCAGTACTTC. Translation gives CASSDGTPGREQYF.

Points on this clone: The identical CDR3 is also encoded by other nucleotide sequences in the sample. J is TRBJ1-5 and V is TRBV27; D gene uncertain. The germline CDR1 and CDR2 sequences are MNHEY and SMNVEV (reference sequence). The CDR3 runs 13 residues. The V end was cut by 5 bases, the J end by 2 bases, with 7 bases between. The CDR3 loop reads CASSPLGNQPQHF. In nucleotides, the CDR3 is TGTGCCAGCAGTCCCCTTGGCAATCAGCCCCAGCATTTT.

The V gene is TRBV5-4, the J gene TRBJ2-7, with 8 nucleotides matching TRBD2. With 0 bases clipped from V and 0 bases from J, the junction kept 2 bases outside the gene matches. The CDR3 has 15 residues. The germline CDR1 and CDR2 sequences are SGHNT and YYREEE (reference sequence). CDR3 residues: CASSLGGRFSYEQYF. DNA for the CDR3: TGTGCCAGCAGCTTGGGCGGGAGGTTCTCCTACGAGCAGTACTTC.

The chain employs TRBV28 and TRBJ1-1, with D perhaps matching TRBD1 (5 bases). Trimming pared 6 bases from V and 4 bases from J, leaving 21 bases between. Germline assignment: CDR1 MDHEN and CDR2 SYDVKM. This CDR3 spans 16 amino acids. The CDR3 protein is CASSPRHSWGSTEAFF. CDR3 bases: TGTGCCAGCAGCCCCAGACACTCCTGGGGGAGCACTGAAGCTTTCTTT.

The chain links TRBV27 to TRBJ2-1, with D perhaps matching TRBD2 (5 bases). CDR1 is MNHEY, CDR2 SMNVEV, per germline (reference sequence). This CDR3 region has 16 residues. Deletions cut 7 bases from V and 0 bases from J, with 16 bases between. This CDR3 is CASIVRGRSSYNEQFF. The DNA for the CDR3 is TGTGCCAGCATCGTACGGGGAAGGAGCTCCTACAATGAGCAGTTCTTC.

This clone was observed a single time. The chain joins TRBV27 to TRBJ2-2; D is perhaps TRBD1 or TRBD2 (5 bases each). V was trimmed by 2 bases and J by 9 bases, leaving 13 bases between them. The CDR3 is 14 residues long. In germline, CDR1 is MNHEY, CDR2 SMNVEV (reference sequence). Here the CDR3 reads CASSLVRGDWELFF. The CDR3 DNA reads TGTGCCAGCAGTTTAGTAAGGGGAGACTGGGAGCTGTTTTTT.

This rearrangement joins TRBV6-1 to TRBJ2-7; a possible D gene is TRBD1 (6 bases). Looked up from germline, CDR1 is MNHNS and CDR2 is SASEGT. This CDR3 comprises 16 residues. The V and J ends lost 1 base and 3 bases respectively, with 16 bases between them. CDR3 region: CASSEEEVAGVYEQYF. The CDR3 DNA reads as TGTGCCAGCAGTGAAGAGGAGGTGGCAGGGGTCTACGAGCAGTACTTC.

This clone has a handful of counts. The V and J genes are TRBV7-9 and TRBJ1-5, with D unresolved. This CDR3 comprises 13 residues. The germline V gene encodes CDR1 SEHNR and CDR2 FQNEAQ (reference sequence). V was shortened by 5 bases and J by 1 base, with 6 bases between the two germline ends. Written as DNA, the CDR3 is TGTGCCAGCAGCGTAGACAGCAATCAGCCCCAGCATTTT. Translating gives CASSVDSNQPQHF. Complete variable domain (other parts from reference TRBV7-9 and TRBJ1-5): DTGVSQNPRHKITKRGQNVTFRCDPISEHNRLYWYRQTLGQGPEFLTYFQNEAQLEKSRLLSDRFSAERPKGSFSTLEIQRTEQGDSAMYLCASSVDSNQPQHFGDGTRLSIL.

The chain employs TRBV4-3 and TRBJ2-7; D unresolved. The V gene lost 0 bases and the J gene lost 3 bases, with 6 bases spanning the gap. The CDR3 spans 13 residues. Germline CDR1 LGHNA, CDR2 YSLEER. The CDR3 DNA reads TGCGCCAGCAGCCAAGATGGAGTCTACGAGCAGTACTTC. This gives the protein CASSQDGVYEQYF.

The CDR3 is CASSSGDRGQPQHF. In nucleotides, the CDR3 is TGCGCCAGCAGCTCAGGGGACCGGGGTCAGCCCCAGCATTTT. This sequence joins TRBV5-1 and TRBJ1-5; a weak D match, TRBD1 (6 bases). This CDR3 region has 14 residues. Per the germline V gene, CDR1 is SGHRS and CDR2 is YFSETQ. Trimming left V 3 bases short and J 6 bases short, with 13 bases between.

This sequence joins TRBV28 and TRBJ2-2; D unclear. Germline V lookup: CDR1 MDHEN, CDR2 SYDVKM. The CDR3 has 14 residues. Trimming shortened V by 10 bases and J by 1 base, and 13 bases separated the two germline ends. CDR3 in amino acids: CATEPPGNTGELFF. The CDR3 DNA sequence: TGTGCCACCGAACCGCCCGGGAACACCGGGGAGCTGTTTTTT.

This chain joins TRBV19 and TRBJ2-7, with 9 bases lining up with TRBD2. Looked up from germline, CDR1 is LNHDA and CDR2 is SQIVND (reference sequence). The ends lost 6 bases at V and 5 bases at J; junction bases unmatched: 5. The CDR3 has 13 amino acids. The CDR3 coding sequence is TGTGCCAGTAGGCCGCGGGGGGGCGACGAGCAGTACTTC. Translating gives CASRPRGGDEQYF.

The gene calls are TRBV29-1 and TRBJ2-7; D may correspond to TRBD1 or TRBD2 (5 bases each). CDR1 is SQVTM and CDR2 is ANQGSEA in the germline V gene. V lost 6 bases, J lost 1 base, and 31 bases lay in between. This CDR3 has 19 residues. Written as DNA, the CDR3 is TGCAGCGTCATTGTGCTAGCTTTCCACAAGCCCCAGGGTTCCTACGAGCAGTACTTC. Protein: CSVIVLAFHKPQGSYEQYF.

The genes are TRBV27 and TRBJ2-5, with D perhaps matching TRBD1 (6 bases). The germline V and J ends were trimmed by 6 bases and 2 bases, with 13 bases remaining between them. The CDR3 is 14 residues long. Per germline, CDR1 MNHEY and CDR2 SMNVEV (reference sequence). CDR3 bases: TGTGCCAGCAGCTACGGGACACAACAAGAGACCCAGTACTTC. Amino acids: CASSYGTQQETQYF.

The chain has TRBV4-2 and TRBJ2-1; TRBD2 aligns across 7 bases. From germline, CDR1 is LGHNA and CDR2 YNFKEQ. The CDR3 runs to 14 residues. V trimming: 8 bases; J trimming: 4 bases; junction bases outside the gene matches: 8. The CDR3 is CASALREKYNEQFF. The CDR3 DNA reads TGTGCCAGCGCCTTGCGGGAGAAATACAATGAGCAGTTCTTC.

V gene TRBV19 combines with J gene TRBJ2-2, with 8 nucleotides matching TRBD2. Germline V gene data show CDR1 as LNHDA and CDR2 as SQIVND (reference sequence). This CDR3 comprises 16 residues. V dropped 5 bases and J dropped 6; count of bases not matched to a gene: 11. CDR3 bases: TGTGCCAGTAGTGATCCCAGCGGGAGCCTGGCCGGGGAGCTGTTTTTT. Protein sequence: CASSDPSGSLAGELFF.

The chain combines TRBV5-6 with TRBJ1-2, with a tentative D call TRBD1 (6 bases). The germline V and J ends were trimmed by 4 bases and 4 bases, with 17 bases remaining between them. Germline assignment: CDR1 SGHDT and CDR2 YYEEEE. The CDR3 runs to 15 residues. The CDR3 loop is CASSPQGTSLYGYTF. CDR3 bases: TGTGCCAGCAGCCCCCAGGGGACAAGTCTCTATGGCTACACCTTC.

CDR3 in DNA: TGTGCCAGCAGTTTCTCGGGGCCGGGAGGGGGCCGCAATGAGCAGTTCTTC. This encodes CASSFSGPGGGRNEQFF. This rearrangement joins TRBV28 to TRBJ2-1; TRBD2 is a possible D gene (8 bases). With 3 bases removed from V and 6 bases from J, the gap between germline ends came to 21 bases. There are 17 residues in the CDR3. CDR1 MDHEN and CDR2 SYDVKM come from the germline V gene.